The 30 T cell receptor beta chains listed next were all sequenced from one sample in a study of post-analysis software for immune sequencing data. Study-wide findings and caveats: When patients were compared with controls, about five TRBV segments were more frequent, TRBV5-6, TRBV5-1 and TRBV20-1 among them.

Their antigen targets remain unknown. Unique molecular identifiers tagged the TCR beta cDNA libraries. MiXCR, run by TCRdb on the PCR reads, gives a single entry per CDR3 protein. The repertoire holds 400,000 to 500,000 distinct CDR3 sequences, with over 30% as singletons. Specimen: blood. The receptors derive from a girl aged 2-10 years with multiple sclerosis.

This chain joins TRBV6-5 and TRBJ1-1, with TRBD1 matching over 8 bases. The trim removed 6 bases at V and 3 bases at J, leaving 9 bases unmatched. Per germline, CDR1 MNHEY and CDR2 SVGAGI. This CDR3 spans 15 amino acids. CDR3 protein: CASSSRVTGDTEAFF. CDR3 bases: TGTGCCAGCAGCTCCAGGGTGACAGGGGACACTGAAGCTTTCTTT.

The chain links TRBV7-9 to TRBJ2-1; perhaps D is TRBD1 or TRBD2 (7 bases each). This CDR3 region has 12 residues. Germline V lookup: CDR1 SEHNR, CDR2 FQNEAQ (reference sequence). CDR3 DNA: TGTGCACTACCAGGGGGGGACAATGAGCAGTTCTTC. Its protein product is CALPGGDNEQFF.

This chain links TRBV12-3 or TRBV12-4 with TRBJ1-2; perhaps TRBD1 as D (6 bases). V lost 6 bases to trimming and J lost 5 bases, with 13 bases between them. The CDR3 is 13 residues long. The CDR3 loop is CASSWTALYGYTF. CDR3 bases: TGTGCCAGCAGCTGGACAGCTTTATATGGCTACACCTTC.

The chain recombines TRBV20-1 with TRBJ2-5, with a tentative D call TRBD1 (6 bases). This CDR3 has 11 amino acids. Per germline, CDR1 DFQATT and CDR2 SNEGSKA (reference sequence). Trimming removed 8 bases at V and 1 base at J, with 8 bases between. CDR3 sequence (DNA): TGCAGTAGGGGGATCCAAGAGACCCAGTACTTC. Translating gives CSRGIQETQYF.

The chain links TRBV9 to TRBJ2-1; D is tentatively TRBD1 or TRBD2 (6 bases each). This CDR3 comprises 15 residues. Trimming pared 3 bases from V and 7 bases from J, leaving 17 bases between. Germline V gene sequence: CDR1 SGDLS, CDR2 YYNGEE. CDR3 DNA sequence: TGTGCCAGCAGCGCCTCGGGGGCCCTCAGAAATGAGCAGTTCTTC. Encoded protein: CASSASGALRNEQFF. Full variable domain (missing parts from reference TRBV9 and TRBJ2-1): DSGVTQTPKHLITATGQRVTLRCSPRSGDLSVYWYQQSLDQGLQFLIQYYNGEERAKGNILERFSAQQFPDLHSELNLSSLELGDSALYFCASSASGALRNEQFFGPGTRLTVL.

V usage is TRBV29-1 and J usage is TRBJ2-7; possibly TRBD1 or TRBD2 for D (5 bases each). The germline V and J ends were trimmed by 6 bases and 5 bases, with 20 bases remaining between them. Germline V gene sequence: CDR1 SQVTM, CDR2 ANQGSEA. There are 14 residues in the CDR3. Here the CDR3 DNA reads TGCAGCGTGGTCGGGGCCCCCTTGAGACACGAGCAGTACTTC. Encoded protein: CSVVGAPLRHEQYF.

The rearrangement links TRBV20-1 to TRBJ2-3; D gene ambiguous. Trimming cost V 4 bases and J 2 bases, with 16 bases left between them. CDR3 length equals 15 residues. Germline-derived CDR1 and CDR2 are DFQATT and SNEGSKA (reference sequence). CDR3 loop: CSATASSESTDTQYF. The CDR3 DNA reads TGCAGTGCTACGGCCAGTAGTGAATCCACAGATACGCAGTATTTT.

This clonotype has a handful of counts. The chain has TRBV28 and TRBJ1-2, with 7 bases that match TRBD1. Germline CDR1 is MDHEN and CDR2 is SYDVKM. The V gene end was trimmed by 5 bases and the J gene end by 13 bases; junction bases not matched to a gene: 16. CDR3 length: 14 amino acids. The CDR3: CASSVGQAWDLCTF. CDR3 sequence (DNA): TGTGCCAGCAGTGTAGGACAGGCCTGGGATTTGTGCACCTTC.

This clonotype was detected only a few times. The CDR3 nucleotides are TGTGCCAGCAGTTTAGATAATTGGACTCGGACAGGGCTCATGAATGGCTACACCTTC. Its translation: CASSLDNWTRTGLMNGYTF. This chain joins TRBV28 and TRBJ1-2, with 8 bases matching TRBD1. From germline, CDR1 is MDHEN and CDR2 SYDVKM. J was trimmed by 6 bases and V by 2 bases; bases with no gene match: 20. There are 19 residues in the CDR3.

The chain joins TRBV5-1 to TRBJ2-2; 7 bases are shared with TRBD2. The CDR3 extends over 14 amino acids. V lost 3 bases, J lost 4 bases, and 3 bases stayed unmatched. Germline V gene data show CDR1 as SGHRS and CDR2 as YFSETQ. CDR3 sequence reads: CASSSGTTTGELFF. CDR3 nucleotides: TGCGCCAGCAGCTCCGGGACTACCACCGGGGAGCTGTTTTTT.

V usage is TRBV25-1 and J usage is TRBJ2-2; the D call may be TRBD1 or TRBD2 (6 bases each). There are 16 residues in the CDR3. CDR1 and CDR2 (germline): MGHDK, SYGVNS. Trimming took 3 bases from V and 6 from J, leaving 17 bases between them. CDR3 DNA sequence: TGTGCCAGCAGTGAGTGGTATGGTGGGGGGCCCGGGGAGCTGTTTTTT. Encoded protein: CASSEWYGGGPGELFF.

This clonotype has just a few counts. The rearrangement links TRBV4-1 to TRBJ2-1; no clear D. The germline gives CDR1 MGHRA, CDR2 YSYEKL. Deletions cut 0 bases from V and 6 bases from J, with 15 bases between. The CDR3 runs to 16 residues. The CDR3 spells CASSQEIRTLGNEQFF. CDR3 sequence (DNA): TGCGCCAGCAGCCAAGAGATAAGGACCCTCGGCAATGAGCAGTTCTTC.

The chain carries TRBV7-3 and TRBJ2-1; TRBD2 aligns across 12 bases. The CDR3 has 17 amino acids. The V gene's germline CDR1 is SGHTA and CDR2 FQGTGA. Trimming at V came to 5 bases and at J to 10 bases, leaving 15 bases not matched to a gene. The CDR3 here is CASSPSPLAGGPGEQFF. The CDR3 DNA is TGTGCCAGCAGCCCCTCTCCCCTAGCGGGAGGGCCGGGAGAGCAGTTCTTC.

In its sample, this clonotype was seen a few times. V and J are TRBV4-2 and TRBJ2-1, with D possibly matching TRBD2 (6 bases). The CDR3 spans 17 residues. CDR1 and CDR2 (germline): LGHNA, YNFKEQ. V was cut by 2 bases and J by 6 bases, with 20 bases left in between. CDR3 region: CASSQYPGVAVLNEQFF. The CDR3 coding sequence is TGTGCCAGCAGCCAATACCCGGGGGTAGCGGTCCTCAATGAGCAGTTCTTC.

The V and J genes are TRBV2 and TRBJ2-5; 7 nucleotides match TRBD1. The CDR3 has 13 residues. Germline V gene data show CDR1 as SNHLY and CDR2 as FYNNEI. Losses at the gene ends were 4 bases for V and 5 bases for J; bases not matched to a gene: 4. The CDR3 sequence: CASSAQGVETQYF. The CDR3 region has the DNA TGTGCCAGCAGTGCCCAGGGGGTGGAGACCCAGTACTTC.

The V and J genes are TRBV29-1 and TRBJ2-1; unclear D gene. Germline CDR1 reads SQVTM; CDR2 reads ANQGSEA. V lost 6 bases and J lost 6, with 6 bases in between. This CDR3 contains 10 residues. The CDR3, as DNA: TGCAGCGTCGCGGCCAATGAGCAGTTCTTC. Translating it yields CSVAANEQFF.

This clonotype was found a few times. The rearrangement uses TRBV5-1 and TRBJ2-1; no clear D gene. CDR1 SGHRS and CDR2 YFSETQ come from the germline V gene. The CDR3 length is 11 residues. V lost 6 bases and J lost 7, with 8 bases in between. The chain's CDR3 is CASKGPNEQFF. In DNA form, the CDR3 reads TGCGCCAGCAAAGGACCGAATGAGCAGTTCTTC.

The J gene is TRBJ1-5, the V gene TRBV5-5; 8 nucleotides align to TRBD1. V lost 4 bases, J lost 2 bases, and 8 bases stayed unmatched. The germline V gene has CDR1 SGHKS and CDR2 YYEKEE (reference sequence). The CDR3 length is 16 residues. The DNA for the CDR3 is TGTGCCAGCAGCCACGCAGGGGGACAGGGCAATCAGCCCCAGCATTTT. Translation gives CASSHAGGQGNQPQHF.

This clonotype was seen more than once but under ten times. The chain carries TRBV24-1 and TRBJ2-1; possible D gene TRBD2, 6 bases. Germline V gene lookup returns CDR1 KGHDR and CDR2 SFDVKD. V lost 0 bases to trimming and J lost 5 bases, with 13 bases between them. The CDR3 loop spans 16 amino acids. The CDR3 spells CATSDLRFGSHNEQFF. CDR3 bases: TGTGCCACCAGTGATTTGAGGTTCGGGAGTCACAATGAGCAGTTCTTC.

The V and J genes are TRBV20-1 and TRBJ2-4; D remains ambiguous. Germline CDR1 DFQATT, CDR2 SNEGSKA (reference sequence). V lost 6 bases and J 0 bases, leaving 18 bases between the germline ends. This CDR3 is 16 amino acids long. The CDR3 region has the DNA TGCAGTGCGCGAACGCACGGACCCTTAGCCAAAAACATTCAGTACTTC. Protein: CSARTHGPLAKNIQYF.

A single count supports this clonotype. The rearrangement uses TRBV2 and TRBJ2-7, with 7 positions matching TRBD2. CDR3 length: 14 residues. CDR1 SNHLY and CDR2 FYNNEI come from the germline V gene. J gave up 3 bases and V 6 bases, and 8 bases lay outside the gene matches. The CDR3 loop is CASSVGLPHYEQYF. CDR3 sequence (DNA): TGTGCCAGCAGCGTGGGACTACCACACTACGAGCAGTACTTC.

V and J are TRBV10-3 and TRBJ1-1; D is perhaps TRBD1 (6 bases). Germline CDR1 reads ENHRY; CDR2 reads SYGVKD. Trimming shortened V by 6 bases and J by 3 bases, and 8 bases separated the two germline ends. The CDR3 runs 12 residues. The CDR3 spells CAISTGYTEAFF. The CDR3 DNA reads TGTGCCATCAGCACAGGGTACACTGAAGCTTTCTTT.

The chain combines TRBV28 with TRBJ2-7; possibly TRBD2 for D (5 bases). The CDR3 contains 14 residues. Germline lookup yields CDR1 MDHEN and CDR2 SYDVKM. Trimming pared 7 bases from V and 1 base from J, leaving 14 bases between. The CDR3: CASTQRPLSYEQYF. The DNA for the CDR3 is TGTGCCAGCACTCAGCGGCCCCTTTCCTACGAGCAGTACTTC.

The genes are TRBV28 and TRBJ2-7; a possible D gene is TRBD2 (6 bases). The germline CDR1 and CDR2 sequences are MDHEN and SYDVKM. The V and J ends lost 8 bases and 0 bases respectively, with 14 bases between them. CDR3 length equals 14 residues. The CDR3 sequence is CASSIRRDSYEQYF. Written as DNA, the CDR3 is TGTGCCAGCTCAATCCGGAGGGACTCCTACGAGCAGTACTTC.

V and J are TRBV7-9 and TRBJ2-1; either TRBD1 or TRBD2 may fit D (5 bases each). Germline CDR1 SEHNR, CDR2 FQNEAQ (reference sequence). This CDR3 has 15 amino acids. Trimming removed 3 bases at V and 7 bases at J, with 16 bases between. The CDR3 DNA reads TGTGCCAGCAGCTTGCGGTCAGGGAGTTGGAATGAGCAGTTCTTC. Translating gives CASSLRSGSWNEQFF.

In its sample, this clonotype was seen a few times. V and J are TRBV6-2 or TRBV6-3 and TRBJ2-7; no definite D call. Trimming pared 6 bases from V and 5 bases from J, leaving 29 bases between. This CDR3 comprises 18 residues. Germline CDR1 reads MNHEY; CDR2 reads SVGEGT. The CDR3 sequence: CASSRPMGLAGTNHEQYF. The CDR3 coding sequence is TGTGCCAGCAGCCGCCCCATGGGGTTAGCTGGAACCAACCACGAGCAGTACTTC.

CDR3 DNA: TGCAGTGCTAGAGCCGAGGATGGCTACACCTTC. The encoded protein is CSARAEDGYTF. The chain couples TRBV20-1 to TRBJ1-2; no clear D gene. The V and J ends lost 1 base and 6 bases respectively, with 6 bases between them. Germline assignment: CDR1 DFQATT and CDR2 SNEGSKA (reference sequence). The CDR3 is 11 amino acids.

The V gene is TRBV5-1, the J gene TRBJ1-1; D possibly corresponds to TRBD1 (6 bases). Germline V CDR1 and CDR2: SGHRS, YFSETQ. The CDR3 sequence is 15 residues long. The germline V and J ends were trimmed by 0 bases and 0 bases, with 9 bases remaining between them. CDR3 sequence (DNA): TGCGCCAGCAGCTTGGCTCACAGGGTGAACACTGAAGCTTTCTTT. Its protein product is CASSLAHRVNTEAFF.

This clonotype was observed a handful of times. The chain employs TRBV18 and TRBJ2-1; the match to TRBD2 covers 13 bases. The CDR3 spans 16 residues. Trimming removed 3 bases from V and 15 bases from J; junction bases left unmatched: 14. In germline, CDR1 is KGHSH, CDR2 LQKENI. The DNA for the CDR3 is TGTGCCAGCTCACCCTATGAGACTAGCGGGAGGATCTTTGTGTTCTTC. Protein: CASSPYETSGRIFVFF.

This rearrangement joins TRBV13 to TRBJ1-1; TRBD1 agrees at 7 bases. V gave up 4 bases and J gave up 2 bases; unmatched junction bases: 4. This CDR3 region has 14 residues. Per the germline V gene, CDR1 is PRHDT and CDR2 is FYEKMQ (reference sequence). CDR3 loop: CASSSQGSNTEAFF. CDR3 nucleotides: TGTGCCAGCAGCTCACAGGGGTCCAACACTGAAGCTTTCTTT. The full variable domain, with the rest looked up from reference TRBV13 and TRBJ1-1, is AAGVIQSPRHLIKEKRETATLKCYPIPRHDTVYWYQQGPGQDPQFLISFYEKMQSDKGSIPDRFSAQQFSDYHSELNMSSLELGDSALYFCASSSQGSNTEAFFGQGTRLTVV.